Listed here are 13 T cell receptor beta chains from one sample, sequenced in a study of tumor-infiltrating lymphocytes in oesophageal squamous cell carcinoma. TCRdb recomputed calls from the PCR reads with MiXCR, one row per CDR3 protein. The repertoire has approximately 20,000 distinct CDR3 sequences, just over 40% of them found once; the top ten carry about 10%. The sequenced material came from normal esophageal tissue next to the tumor. The receptors stem from a male donor with esophageal squamous cell carcinoma.

In regard to this clonotype: At one of its ends the junction is not consistent with the germline gene, which may arise from a read error. The chain combines TRBV7-7 with TRBJ2-3, with TRBD2 matching 12 bases. This CDR3 is built from 17 residues. Germline V gene sequence: CDR1 SSHAT, CDR2 FNYEAQ (reference sequence). The CDR3 DNA follows: TGTGCTAGCAGCTTCCCCCGACTAGCGGGAGAAGCGGATACGCAGTATTTT. The encoded protein is CASSFPRLAGEADTQYF.

There are a few counts of this clonotype. This chain uses TRBV7-8 with TRBJ2-5; weak D call: TRBD1 (5 bases). V was shortened by 2 bases and J by 5 bases, with 9 bases between the two germline ends. The CDR3 covers 13 residues. Germline V gene sequence: CDR1 SGHVS, CDR2 FQNEAQ. The CDR3 DNA reads TGTGCCAGCAGCTTAAGGGGTGTCGAGACCCAGTACTTC. Translated: CASSLRGVETQYF.

This clonotype was seen repeatedly, ten times or more. The chain is built from TRBV28 and TRBJ2-4; TRBD2 is a possible D gene (5 bases). This CDR3 spans 14 amino acids. Trimming pared 6 bases from V and 2 bases from J, leaving 11 bases between. The V gene's germline CDR1 is MDHEN and CDR2 SYDVKM. CDR3 bases: TGTGCCAGCAGAAAAAGACTATCCAAAAACATTCAGTACTTC. The encoded protein is CASRKRLSKNIQYF.

Comments on this clonotype: Being one base from a much bigger clone, this may be a read error. V gene TRBV11-2 combines with J gene TRBJ2-7; no reliable D call. The CDR3 runs 12 residues. Germline V gene data show CDR1 as SGHAT and CDR2 as FQNNGV. The V gene lost 5 bases and the J gene lost 9 bases, with 14 bases spanning the gap. The CDR3 coding sequence is TGTGCCAGCAGCCCACCTACCACGGTGCAGTACTTC. Protein sequence: CASSPPTTVQYF. Based on the CDR3 plus reference TRBV11-2 and TRBJ2-7, the full variable domain is EAGVAQSPRYKIIEKRQSVAFWCNPISGHATLYWYQQILGQGPKLLIQFQNNGVVDDSQLPKDRFSAERLKGVDSTLKIQPAKLEDSAVYLCASSPPTTVQYFGPGTRLTVT.

This sequence joins TRBV7-8 and TRBJ2-5; tentatively, D is TRBD1 or TRBD2 (7 bases each). CDR1 is SGHVS, CDR2 FQNEAQ, per germline. The V end lost 5 bases, the J end lost 1 base, and 14 bases lay between the germline ends. The CDR3 extends over 15 amino acids. The DNA for the CDR3 is TGTGCCAGCAGCCCATCAGGGGGGGGCCAAGAGACCCAGTACTTC. It yields the protein CASSPSGGGQETQYF.

There are a few counts of this clonotype. The chain uses TRBV12-3 or TRBV12-4 and TRBJ2-5; unclear D gene. The DNA end is more similar to TRBJ2-7, so the J call may be wrong. The length of the CDR3 is 12 residues. The CDR3 loop is CASSKRSYEQYF. The CDR3 DNA sequence: TGTGCCAGCAGTAAAAGGTCCTACGAGCAGTACTTC.

In this sample, this clonotype is medium-sized (0.01 to 0.1%). The rearrangement links TRBV6-1 to TRBJ2-3, with 7 bases that match TRBD2. Germline V gives CDR1 MNHNS, CDR2 SASEGT. The CDR3 length is 14 residues. After removal of 7 bases from V and 2 bases from J, the junction contained 6 bases not matched to a gene. The CDR3 DNA is TGTGCCAGCAAGCCTAGCGGACCCACAGATACGCAGTATTTT. Its protein product is CASKPSGPTDTQYF.

In its sample, this clonotype is medium-sized (0.01 to 0.1%). The chain links TRBV7-9 to TRBJ1-2, with TRBD1 as a possible D gene (5 bases). This CDR3 has 12 amino acids. CDR1 and CDR2 from the germline V gene are SEHNR and FQNEAQ (reference sequence). The V end lost 8 bases, the J end lost 7 bases, and 14 bases lay between the germline ends. CDR3 DNA: TGTGCCAGCGGGGGAGAGGGCTTTGGCTACACCTTC. Its protein is CASGGEGFGYTF.

J is TRBJ2-3 and V is TRBV7-8; 7 bases are a match to TRBD1. J gave up 2 bases and V 5 bases, and 13 bases lay outside the gene matches. Germline V gene sequence: CDR1 SGHVS, CDR2 FQNEAQ. The length of the CDR3 is 17 residues. The CDR3 region is CASSQSPGQRTTDTQYF. CDR3 DNA sequence: TGTGCCAGCAGCCAAAGTCCGGGACAGCGGACCACAGATACGCAGTATTTT.

This chain links TRBV7-2 with TRBJ2-5; D may match TRBD1 or TRBD2 (5 bases each). The last part of the DNA fits TRBJ2-4 better; the J call may be wrong. The length of the CDR3 is 16 residues. The germline V gene has CDR1 SGHTA and CDR2 FQGNSA. DNA of the CDR3: TGTGCCAGCAGCTTAACGGGGCAAAGCACCAAAAACATTCAGTACTTC. The encoded protein is CASSLTGQSTKNIQYF.

This chain joins TRBV7-3 and TRBJ2-5; 8 nucleotides match TRBD2. Unmatched junction bases numbered 4, after V lost 4 bases and J lost 6 bases. Germline V CDR1 and CDR2: SGHTA, FQGTGA. The CDR3 has 13 amino acids. The CDR3 DNA is TGTGCCAGCAGCTCGGGACTAGAACAGACCCAGTACTTC. Translated: CASSSGLEQTQYF.

In this sample, this clonotype is medium-sized. The chain uses TRBV6-1 and TRBJ2-1; TRBD2 agrees at 11 bases. Germline V gene lookup returns CDR1 MNHNS and CDR2 SASEGT. The CDR3 runs to 15 residues. V was clipped by 2 bases and J by 10 bases; unmatched bases: 7. Here the CDR3 reads CASSESLAGGREQFF. The DNA of the CDR3 is TGTGCCAGCAGTGAATCCCTAGCGGGAGGAAGGGAGCAGTTCTTC.

The chain uses TRBV12-3 or TRBV12-4 and TRBJ2-6; no reliable D call. V lost 5 bases, J lost 18 bases, and 11 bases lay in between. The CDR3 has 10 residues. The CDR3 nucleotides read TGTGCCAGCAGTGGACGTGCCGGGACTTTC. It encodes CASSGRAGTF.